One and the same sample provided the 30 T cell receptor beta chains below, sequenced in a study of CD4 and CD8 cells across lung adenocarcinoma regions. Each CDR3 protein gets one entry after TCRdb re-called the PCR reads with MiXCR. The profile shows approximately 11,000 distinct CDR3 sequences, less than 70% of them singletons. The specimen sequenced was CD8+ T cells from the margin of a lung tumor. Source of these receptors: a male donor with lung adenocarcinoma. The CD4 and CD8 labels of this study may be unreliable.

This clonotype turned up a few times. The CDR3 coding sequence is TGTGCCAGCAGTGACCGAGGGGACTACGAGCAGTACTTC. Protein product: CASSDRGDYEQYF. The chain employs TRBV6-1 and TRBJ2-5, with D perhaps being TRBD1 or TRBD2 (5 bases each). The tail of the sequence fits TRBJ2-7 better, so the J call may be wrong. The CDR3 loop spans 13 amino acids. The germline V gene encodes CDR1 MNHNS and CDR2 SASEGT.

The CDR3 protein is CASSEEPTPYEQYF. The CDR3, as DNA: TGTGCCAGCAGTGAAGAACCTACTCCCTACGAGCAGTACTTC. V is TRBV6-1 and J is TRBJ2-1; D call uncertain. The DNA end is more similar to TRBJ2-7, so the J call may be wrong. The CDR3 is made up of 14 amino acids. In germline, CDR1 is MNHNS, CDR2 SASEGT.

J is TRBJ2-3 and V is TRBV27; TRBD1 might be the D (5 bases). Trimming removed 0 bases at V and 12 bases at J, with 19 bases between. The CDR3 is made up of 15 amino acids. CDR1 and CDR2 (germline): MNHEY, SMNVEV (reference sequence). This CDR3 reads CASSLSGDSTDIQYF. The CDR3, as DNA: TGTGCCAGCAGTTTATCAGGGGATAGCACAGATATTCAGTATTTT.

The chain employs TRBV7-2 and TRBJ2-5; D might be TRBD2 (7 bases). The end of the DNA is better explained by TRBJ2-7, so the J call may be wrong. The CDR3 totals 16 residues. Germline CDR1 SGHTA, CDR2 FQGNSA. CDR3 DNA sequence: TGTGCCAGCAGCTCCAAAGCGGGGACAAGCTCCTACGAGCAGTACTTC. Amino acids: CASSSKAGTSSYEQYF.

The sample holds many counts of this clonotype. CDR3 DNA sequence: TGTGCCAGCAGCTCGACGGACCCCACAGATACGCAGTATTTT. Translation gives CASSSTDPTDTQYF. This chain connects TRBV7-6 to TRBJ2-3, with D unclear. The germline V and J ends were trimmed by 4 bases and 2 bases, with 10 bases remaining between them. The CDR3 has 14 amino acids. Germline-derived CDR1 and CDR2 are SGHVS and FNYEAQ.

The sample holds a few counts of this clonotype. V and J are TRBV6-1 and TRBJ2-4, with 12 bases fitting TRBD2. The V and J ends lost 2 bases and 2 bases, in that order; junction bases with no gene match: 10. CDR1 MNHNS and CDR2 SASEGT come from the germline V gene. The CDR3 loop spans 19 amino acids. CDR3 in DNA: TGTGCCAGCAGTGAAAAGCCTAGCGGGAGGGCCTGGTCCAAAAACATTCAGTACTTC. Its translation: CASSEKPSGRAWSKNIQYF.

This chain joins TRBV6-1 and TRBJ2-5; D gene uncertain. Trimming cost V 7 bases and J 5 bases, with 14 bases left between them. The CDR3 runs 13 residues. Germline CDR1 and CDR2: MNHNS and SASEGT. CDR3 DNA sequence: TGTGCCAGCACCCCCCTGAGAGGTGAGACCCAGTACTTC. It translates to CASTPLRGETQYF.

The gene calls are TRBV6-1 and TRBJ2-6; no reliable D call. Trimming cost V 8 bases and J 2 bases, with 7 bases left between them. This CDR3 is 13 amino acids long. The germline gives CDR1 MNHNS, CDR2 SASEGT. The chain's CDR3 is CASGFTGANVLTF. CDR3 nucleotides: TGTGCCAGCGGCTTTACTGGGGCCAACGTCCTGACTTTC.

This clonotype is medium-sized. The V and J genes are TRBV6-1 and TRBJ2-3; TRBD2 matches at 7 bases. V gave up 7 bases and J gave up 2 bases; unmatched junction bases: 9. The CDR3 has 15 amino acids. CDR1 is MNHNS and CDR2 is SASEGT in the germline V gene. The CDR3 DNA is TGTGCCAGCACCTGGGCTAGCGGACCCACAGATACGCAGTATTTT. This sequence encodes CASTWASGPTDTQYF.

The CDR3 reads CASSLQGAITEAFF. Here the CDR3 DNA reads TGTGCCAGCAGTTTACAGGGGGCTATCACTGAAGCTTTCTTT. The rearrangement uses TRBV27 and TRBJ1-1; 8 bases map to TRBD1. The CDR3 sequence is 14 residues long. Germline loops: CDR1 MNHEY, CDR2 SMNVEV (reference sequence). V gave up 2 bases and J gave up 4 bases; unmatched junction bases: 3.

The V and J genes are TRBV7-6 and TRBJ1-1; 8 nucleotides match TRBD1. V lost 5 bases and J lost 5; bases outside the gene matches: 4. CDR3 length: 13 residues. Germline CDR1 SGHVS, CDR2 FNYEAQ. The CDR3 region is CASSATGGTEAFF. The CDR3 DNA reads as TGTGCCAGCAGCGCCACAGGGGGTACTGAAGCTTTCTTT.

This chain joins TRBV7-3 and TRBJ2-1; unclear D gene. The CDR3 spans 15 residues. From germline, CDR1 is SGHTA and CDR2 FQGTGA. V lost 0 bases to trimming and J lost 7 bases, with 13 bases between them. The CDR3 DNA reads TGTGCCAGCAGCTTAACGGGTGGCGGTAATAATGAGCAGTTCTTC. Its translation: CASSLTGGGNNEQFF. Drawing the rest from reference TRBV7-3 and TRBJ2-1, the complete variable domain is GAGVSQTPSNKVTEKGKYVELRCDPISGHTALYWYRQSLGQGPEFLIYFQGTGAADDSGLPNDRFFAVRPEGSVSTLKIQRTERGDSAVYLCASSLTGGGNNEQFFGPGTRLTVL.

This clonotype was seen more than once but under ten times. The V and J genes are TRBV5-1 and TRBJ1-1; no definite D call. Germline V gives CDR1 SGHRS, CDR2 YFSETQ. Trimming shortened V by 0 bases and J by 0 bases, and 3 bases separated the two germline ends. CDR3 size: 13 residues. Written as DNA, the CDR3 is TGCGCCAGCAGCTTGGTCCTGAACACTGAAGCTTTCTTT. It specifies CASSLVLNTEAFF.

V usage is TRBV6-1 and J usage is TRBJ1-4; tentative D call: TRBD1 (5 bases). Trimming removed 6 bases from V and 4 bases from J, with 24 bases in between. This CDR3 has 18 amino acids. Per germline, CDR1 MNHNS and CDR2 SASEGT. Here the CDR3 DNA reads TGTGCCAGCAGAAAAGGTCCGGCAGGGAAAGCGGATAATGAAAAACTGTTTTTT. Amino acids: CASRKGPAGKADNEKLFF.

As regards this clonotype: Sequence at one end of the junction differs from germline and may be a read error. The chain employs TRBV10-2 and TRBJ2-1; perhaps TRBD2 as D (5 bases). The J call may be faulty, since TRBJ2-4 better matches the DNA end. Germline CDR1 and CDR2: WSHSY and SAAADI. The CDR3 has 14 residues. The CDR3 DNA sequence: TGCGCCAGCCGCGGGTGGTATGACCAAAACACTCAGTACTTC. Amino acid sequence: CASRGWYDQNTQYF.

This clonotype was seen more than once but under ten times. V usage is TRBV7-2 and J usage is TRBJ2-1, with no clear D. The J call may be wrong; the DNA end is better matched by TRBJ2-5. Germline V gene sequence: CDR1 SGHTA, CDR2 FQGNSA. The CDR3 loop spans 14 amino acids. The CDR3 protein is CASSPSVGPRAQYF. The CDR3 nucleotides are TGTGCCAGCAGCCCGAGCGTAGGTCCAAGGGCCCAGTACTTC.

In this sample, this clonotype turned up a few times. V and J are TRBV27 and TRBJ2-7, with 9 bases fitting TRBD2. This CDR3 has 18 residues. CDR1 and CDR2 (germline): MNHEY, SMNVEV (reference sequence). V was clipped by 6 bases and J by 2 bases; unmatched bases: 17. CDR3 DNA: TGTGCCAGCAGCCCACTTGGGGGACCGCGGGAGGGGACCTACGAGCAGTACGTC. Translated, it gives CASSPLGGPREGTYEQYV.

The genes are TRBV7-2 and TRBJ2-1, with D maybe TRBD1 (7 bases). Germline lookup yields CDR1 SGHTA and CDR2 FQGNSA. The CDR3 covers 15 residues. The germline V and J ends were trimmed by 4 bases and 10 bases, with 20 bases remaining between them. This CDR3 reads CASSSTGWERAEQFF. The DNA for the CDR3 is TGTGCCAGCAGCTCGACAGGGTGGGAGCGGGCCGAGCAGTTCTTC.

This clonotype was counted once. The rearrangement uses TRBV27 and TRBJ2-5; D remains unclear. Gene TRBJ2-7 matches the end of the DNA better, so the J call may be wrong. From germline, CDR1 is MNHEY and CDR2 SMNVEV (reference sequence). This CDR3 region has 15 residues. For the CDR3, the DNA is TGTGCCAGCAGTTTATCGTTAGGGCTCACCTACGAGCAGTACTTC. Translated, it gives CASSLSLGLTYEQYF.

J is TRBJ2-3 and V is TRBV27; unclear D gene. Trimming removed 3 bases from V and 5 bases from J, with 3 bases in between. This CDR3 contains 11 residues. Germline CDR1 reads MNHEY; CDR2 reads SMNVEV (reference sequence). This chain's CDR3 is CASSFLDTQYF. The DNA of the CDR3 is TGTGCCAGCAGTTTCCTAGATACGCAGTATTTT.

The chain has TRBV27 and TRBJ2-5; 8 positions agree with TRBD1. The last part of the DNA fits TRBJ2-7 better; the J call may be wrong. Per the germline V gene, CDR1 is MNHEY and CDR2 is SMNVEV (reference sequence). The CDR3 runs 16 residues. CDR3 bases: TGTGCCAGCAGTCCGGACCCCCGGACAGGGAACTACGAGCAGTACTTC. It codes for CASSPDPRTGNYEQYF.

On this clonotype itself: The junction shows a germline mismatch at one end, possibly a read error. The chain couples TRBV6-1 to TRBJ2-1, with D hard to call. The last part of the DNA fits TRBJ2-5 better; the J call may be wrong. The CDR3 is made up of 14 amino acids. CDR1 is MNHNS and CDR2 is SASEGT in the germline V gene. The CDR3 coding sequence is TGTGCGGGCAGAGGAGCGCGAGAGGAAGATACCCAGTACTTC. Translating it yields CAGRGAREEDTQYF.

This chain joins TRBV6-4 and TRBJ2-1; D remains unclear. The ends were cut back, 2 bases at V and 3 bases at J, with 14 bases in the middle. The CDR3 extends over 16 amino acids. Per the germline V gene, CDR1 is MRHNA and CDR2 is SNTAGT. The CDR3 loop is CASSDRAGQLYNEQFF. The CDR3 coding sequence is TGTGCCAGCAGTGACAGGGCCGGGCAGCTCTACAATGAGCAGTTCTTC.

Ten or more counts support this clonotype. The chain employs TRBV7-2 and TRBJ1-2, with D hard to call. The V and J ends lost 4 bases and 9 bases respectively, with 15 bases between them. Germline CDR1 is SGHTA and CDR2 is FQGNSA. The CDR3 runs to 13 residues. CDR3 coding DNA: TGTGCCAGCAGCTCCTCCCCCGGCGGGAGCTACACCTTC. It is translated as CASSSSPGGSYTF. Together with reference TRBV7-2 and TRBJ1-2, the CDR3 gives the full variable domain: GAGVSQSPSNKVTEKGKDVELRCDPISGHTALYWYRQSLGQGLEFLIYFQGNSAPDKSGLPSDRFSAERTGGSVSTLTIQRTQQEDSAVYLCASSSSPGGSYTFGSGTRLTVV.

Of note for this clonotype: This may be a read error, as it is one base from a much larger clone. This chain uses TRBV10-3 with TRBJ2-1; perhaps TRBD1 as D (6 bases). Germline V gene data show CDR1 as ENHRY and CDR2 as SYGVKD. The CDR3 contains 15 residues. The V end lost 10 bases, the J end lost 7 bases, and 23 bases lay between the germline ends. CDR3 amino acids: CANQPMTGGRNEQFF. The CDR3 nucleotides are TGTGCCAACCAGCCGATGACAGGTGGAAGGAATGAGCAGTTCTTC.

The rearrangement uses TRBV10-1 and TRBJ1-1, with D perhaps TRBD1 (5 bases). Deletions cut 6 bases from V and 1 base from J, with 12 bases between. The length of the CDR3 is 14 residues. CDR1 and CDR2 (germline): WNHNN, SYGVQD (reference sequence). CDR3 sequence (DNA): TGCGCCAGCAGCCCGGACACCTCGAACACTGAAGCTTTCTTT. The encoded protein is CASSPDTSNTEAFF.

The chain links TRBV5-1 to TRBJ2-2; 8 positions agree with TRBD2. The germline CDR1 and CDR2 sequences are SGHRS and YFSETQ. The CDR3 covers 15 residues. V trimming: 6 bases; J trimming: 3 bases; junction bases outside the gene matches: 7. In DNA, the CDR3 is TGCGCCAGCACGGGAGGGGCGCTGGACACCGGGGAGCTGTTTTTT. It specifies CASTGGALDTGELFF.

The V and J genes are TRBV6-1 and TRBJ2-4, with TRBD2 matching over 8 bases. The CDR3 totals 16 residues. V was pared by 4 bases and J by 0 bases, with 5 bases of the junction left unmatched. The germline CDR1 and CDR2 sequences are MNHNS and SASEGT. CDR3 sequence reads: CASSVAGLGAKNIQYF. The DNA for the CDR3 is TGTGCCAGCAGTGTAGCGGGGCTGGGAGCCAAAAACATTCAGTACTTC.

The chain combines TRBV27 with TRBJ1-2; D possibly corresponds to TRBD1 (5 bases). From germline, CDR1 is MNHEY and CDR2 SMNVEV (reference sequence). CDR3 size: 13 residues. Trimming shortened V by 6 bases and J by 7 bases, and 15 bases separated the two germline ends. CDR3 region: CASRHPGDAGYTF. The CDR3 DNA sequence: TGTGCCAGCAGGCACCCGGGGGATGCTGGCTACACCTTC.

The rearrangement joins TRBV27 to TRBJ2-1; a possible D gene is TRBD1 (7 bases). Trimming cost V 5 bases and J 2 bases, with 16 bases left between them. This CDR3 is built from 16 residues. Germline values: CDR1 MNHEY, CDR2 SMNVEV (reference sequence). CDR3 sequence: CASSPRQGGAYNEQFF. The CDR3 region has the DNA TGTGCCAGCAGTCCTCGGCAGGGGGGCGCCTACAATGAGCAGTTCTTC.